The 21 T cell receptor beta chains reported below all come from one sample, sequenced in a study of cytomegalovirus exposure and HLA in healthy donors. This PCR relied on a set of 60 Vbeta primers and 13 Jbeta primers. Produced via immunoSEQ multiplex PCR; TCRdb's table is partial and in-frame only. The sample holds 70,000 or so clones. The sequencing sample was made of PBMCs. These TCRs come from a man aged 40-50 years in good health and CMV-seronegative.

Note on this clone: At one of its ends the junction is not consistent with the germline gene, which may arise from a read error. The chain has TRBV2 and TRBJ2-7; 8 bases agree with TRBD2. The CDR3 sequence is 13 residues long. The germline gives CDR1 SNHLY, CDR2 FYNNEI. The CDR3 DNA follows: TGTGCCAGCAGTTATGGACTAGCTTATAGTCCGAGCTTC. It yields the protein CASSYGLAYSPSF. The full variable domain, completed using reference TRBV2 and TRBJ2-7, is EPEVTQTPSHQVTQMGQEVILRCVPISNHLYFYWYRQILGQKVEFLVSFYNNEISEKSEIFDDQFSVERPDGSNFTLKIRSTKLEDSAMYFCASSYGLAYSPSFGPGTRLTVT.

The gene calls are TRBV4-3 and TRBJ1-4; D remains ambiguous. V shed 4 bases and J shed 5 bases, with 14 bases lying between them. Germline assignment: CDR1 LGHNA and CDR2 YSLEER. The CDR3 consists of 15 residues. CDR3 coding DNA: TGCGCCAGCAGCCCTGCCAACAAGTGGAATGAAAAACTGTTTTTT. This encodes CASSPANKWNEKLFF.

The chain recombines TRBV7-9 with TRBJ2-3; 11 bases match TRBD1. CDR3 size: 16 residues. After removal of 5 bases from V and 4 bases from J, the junction contained 8 bases not matched to a gene. The germline gives CDR1 SEHNR, CDR2 FQNEAQ (reference sequence). In DNA, the CDR3 is TGTGCCAGCAGCCCGAGTGGGACAGGGGGTGCAGATACGCAGTATTTT. Residues: CASSPSGTGGADTQYF. The whole variable domain, remainder taken from reference TRBV7-9 and TRBJ2-3, is DTGVSQNPRHKITKRGQNVTFRCDPISEHNRLYWYRQTLGQGPEFLTYFQNEAQLEKSRLLSDRFSAERPKGSFSTLEIQRTEQGDSAMYLCASSPSGTGGADTQYFGPGTRLTVL.

The rearrangement links TRBV18 to TRBJ2-1, with 11 positions matching TRBD2. The CDR3 has 16 amino acids. The germline V gene encodes CDR1 KGHSH and CDR2 LQKENI. J lost 5 bases, V lost 3 bases, and 6 bases had no gene match. The CDR3 DNA sequence: TGTGCCAGCTCACCGACGACTAGCGGGATTAACAATGAGCAGTTCTTC. Translating gives CASSPTTSGINNEQFF.

The rearrangement links TRBV11-1 to TRBJ2-4, with a possible D match to TRBD2 (6 bases). From germline, CDR1 is SGHAT and CDR2 FQDESV (reference sequence). The CDR3 extends over 15 amino acids. V gave up 5 bases and J gave up 5 bases, with 16 bases separating them. This chain's CDR3 is CASSRLDSAENIQYF. The CDR3 DNA is TGTGCCAGCAGCCGACTAGACAGCGCCGAAAACATTCAGTACTTC.

The rearrangement joins TRBV9 to TRBJ2-3, with D perhaps matching TRBD1 (5 bases). The CDR3 contains 15 residues. The germline CDR1 and CDR2 sequences are SGDLS and YYNGEE. The ends were cut back, 1 base at V and 6 bases at J, with 15 bases in the middle. CDR3 bases: TGTGCCAGCAGCGTAAGGGGTGCTTCCACCGATACGCAGTATTTT. Protein: CASSVRGASTDTQYF.

The chain employs TRBV7-2 and TRBJ2-1; 11 bases are a match to TRBD2. This CDR3 is built from 16 residues. Germline CDR1 reads SGHTA; CDR2 reads FQGNSA. Unmatched junction bases numbered 10, after V lost 5 bases and J lost 7 bases. The CDR3 here is CASSKRKTSGINEQFF. The CDR3 region has the DNA TGTGCCAGCAGCAAAAGAAAGACTAGCGGGATAAATGAGCAGTTCTTC. The variable domain in full, with the rest retrieved from reference TRBV7-2 and TRBJ2-1, is GAGVSQSPSNKVTEKGKDVELRCDPISGHTALYWYRQSLGQGLEFLIYFQGNSAPDKSGLPSDRFSAERTGGSVSTLTIQRTQQEDSAVYLCASSKRKTSGINEQFFGPGTRLTVL.

This rearrangement joins TRBV4-3 to TRBJ2-2; 8 nucleotides line up with TRBD1. The CDR3 sequence is 15 residues long. V shed 4 bases and J 5 bases; nucleotides not matched to a gene: 6. CDR1 and CDR2 (germline): LGHNA, YSLEER. CDR3: CASSRDRGGTGELFF. The CDR3 coding sequence is TGCGCCAGCAGCCGAGACAGGGGTGGGACCGGGGAGCTGTTTTTT.

The gene calls are TRBV11-3 and TRBJ2-7, with 7 bases aligning to TRBD1. The CDR3 has 14 residues. J was trimmed by 3 bases and V by 1 base; bases with no gene match: 3. From germline, CDR1 is SGHNT and CDR2 YENEEA. The CDR3, as DNA: TGTGCCAGCAGCTTAGGACAGGGTTACTACGAGCAGTACTTC. Translation gives CASSLGQGYYEQYF.

The CDR3 loop reads CASSRANENTGELFF. The CDR3 region has the DNA TGCGCCAGCAGCCGGGCGAATGAGAACACCGGGGAGCTGTTTTTT. This chain links TRBV4-1 with TRBJ2-2, with D unclear. The CDR3 runs to 15 residues. Germline V gene lookup returns CDR1 MGHRA and CDR2 YSYEKL. The V end was cut by 4 bases, the J end by 1 base, with 10 bases between.

The CDR3: CASSVEGAGGYTF. CDR3 bases: TGTGCCAGCAGCGTAGAAGGGGCCGGTGGCTACACCTTC. The chain links TRBV9 to TRBJ1-2; a weak D match, TRBD1 (5 bases). The V end was cut by 0 bases, the J end by 7 bases, with 10 bases between. Germline CDR1 is SGDLS and CDR2 is YYNGEE. The CDR3 extends over 13 amino acids.

The V call is TRBV10-1, the J call TRBJ2-5, with a tentative D call TRBD2 (6 bases). The CDR3 covers 13 residues. V was trimmed by 0 bases and J by 4 bases, leaving 6 bases between them. Germline V gene lookup returns CDR1 WNHNN and CDR2 SYGVQD (reference sequence). DNA of the CDR3: TGCGCCAGCAGTGAGTCGGGGGGAGAGACCCAGTACTTC. Translating it yields CASSESGGETQYF.

The genes are TRBV30 and TRBJ1-2; 11 bases agree with TRBD1. J was trimmed by 3 bases and V by 2 bases; bases with no gene match: 8. Per germline, CDR1 GTSNPN and CDR2 SVGIG (reference sequence). CDR3 length: 16 residues. CDR3 residues: CAWSPTGQGADYGYTF. For the CDR3, the DNA is TGTGCCTGGAGTCCCACCGGACAGGGGGCCGACTATGGCTACACCTTC.

Worth noting for this clone: The sample holds other DNA sequences that translate to the same CDR3. The chain combines TRBV6-1 with TRBJ1-1, with D perhaps TRBD1 (5 bases). The CDR3 covers 13 residues. Germline lookup yields CDR1 MNHNS and CDR2 SASEGT. V lost 5 bases and J 5 bases, leaving 12 bases between the germline ends. CDR3 sequence: CASSPGLRTEAFF. CDR3 DNA sequence: TGTGCCAGCAGTCCGGGACTCCGAACTGAAGCTTTCTTT.

This chain joins TRBV19 and TRBJ1-5, with D maybe TRBD1 (6 bases). Looked up from germline, CDR1 is LNHDA and CDR2 is SQIVND (reference sequence). The germline V and J ends were trimmed by 7 bases and 0 bases, with 13 bases remaining between them. The CDR3 runs to 15 residues. CDR3 coding DNA: TGTGCCAGTACCCGGACAGATTATAGCAATCAGCCCCAGCATTTT. Protein sequence: CASTRTDYSNQPQHF. Complete variable domain (other parts from reference TRBV19 and TRBJ1-5): DGGITQSPKYLFRKEGQNVTLSCEQNLNHDAMYWYRQDPGQGLRLIYYSQIVNDFQKGDIAEGYSVSREKKESFPLTVTSAQKNPTAFYLCASTRTDYSNQPQHFGDGTRLSIL.

J is TRBJ2-2 and V is TRBV14; 7 nucleotides agree with TRBD1. Germline trimming cut 6 bases from V and 4 bases from J; bases unmatched to any gene: 5. The germline V gene encodes CDR1 SGHDN and CDR2 FVKESK. This CDR3 has 14 amino acids. Here the CDR3 reads CASSNRGGTGELFF. CDR3 bases: TGTGCCAGCAGTAACAGGGGTGGCACCGGGGAGCTGTTTTTT.

The gene calls are TRBV6-6 and TRBJ2-7; D may be TRBD1 (6 bases). The CDR3 runs to 15 residues. Germline CDR1 is MNHNY and CDR2 is SVGAGI (reference sequence). The V end lost 6 bases, the J end lost 5 bases, and 20 bases lay between the germline ends. CDR3 coding DNA: TGTGCCAGCAGCCCAGGTGGTAACAGGGTGAACGAGCAGTACTTC. As protein: CASSPGGNRVNEQYF.

This rearrangement joins TRBV11-3 to TRBJ2-5, with 8 bases aligning to TRBD2. The CDR3 length is 16 residues. The V gene end was trimmed by 4 bases and the J gene end by 1 base; junction bases not matched to a gene: 8. Germline V gene sequence: CDR1 SGHNT, CDR2 YENEEA. Here the CDR3 DNA reads TGTGCCAGCAGCTCACGGGAGGGAGGGTCCCAAGAGACCCAGTACTTC. Its translation is CASSSREGGSQETQYF.

The CDR3 nucleotides read TGTGCCAGCAGGGAGGGCTATGGCTACACCTTC. Translation: CASREGYGYTF. The V call is TRBV19, the J call TRBJ1-2; D may be TRBD1 (5 bases). Per the germline V gene, CDR1 is LNHDA and CDR2 is SQIVND (reference sequence). The CDR3 covers 11 residues. The V gene lost 9 bases and the J gene lost 4 bases, with 9 bases spanning the gap. Drawing the rest from reference TRBV19 and TRBJ1-2, the complete variable domain is DGGITQSPKYLFRKEGQNVTLSCEQNLNHDAMYWYRQDPGQGLRLIYYSQIVNDFQKGDIAEGYSVSREKKESFPLTVTSAQKNPTAFYLCASREGYGYTFGSGTRLTVV.

The chain uses TRBV10-3 and TRBJ2-7, with unresolved D. CDR1 and CDR2 (germline): ENHRY, SYGVKD. The CDR3 is made up of 11 amino acids. Trimming cost V 3 bases and J 4 bases, with 4 bases left between them. The CDR3 sequence: CAISDRYEQYF. The CDR3 DNA follows: TGTGCCATCAGTGATAGATACGAGCAGTACTTC.

This rearrangement joins TRBV5-5 to TRBJ1-1; possible D gene TRBD1, 5 bases. Germline V gene sequence: CDR1 SGHKS, CDR2 YYEKEE (reference sequence). V lost 3 bases, J lost 4 bases, and 10 bases lay in between. The CDR3 has 13 amino acids. CDR3 amino acids: CASSSRVGTEAFF. The CDR3 coding sequence is TGTGCCAGCAGCTCCAGGGTGGGCACTGAAGCTTTCTTT. Full variable domain (remainder filled in from reference TRBV5-5 and TRBJ1-1): DAGVTQSPTHLIKTRGQQVTLRCSPISGHKSVSWYQQVLGQGPQFIFQYYEKEERGRGNFPDRFSARQFPNYSSELNVNALLLGDSALYLCASSSRVGTEAFFGQGTRLTVV.